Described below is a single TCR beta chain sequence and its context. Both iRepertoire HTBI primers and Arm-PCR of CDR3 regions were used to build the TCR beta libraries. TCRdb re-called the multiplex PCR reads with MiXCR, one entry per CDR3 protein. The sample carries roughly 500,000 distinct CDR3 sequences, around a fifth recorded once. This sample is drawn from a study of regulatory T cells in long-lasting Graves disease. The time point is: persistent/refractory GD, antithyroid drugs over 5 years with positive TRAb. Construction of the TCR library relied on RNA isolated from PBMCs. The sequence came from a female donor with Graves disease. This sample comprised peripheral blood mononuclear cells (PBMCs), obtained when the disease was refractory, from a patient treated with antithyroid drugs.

The CDR3 DNA sequence: TGTGCCAGCAGCGACGCGGACAGGGACACCGGGGAGCTGTTTTTT. It is translated as CASSDADRDTGELFF. The rearrangement links TRBV9 to TRBJ2-2, with 8 bases matching TRBD1. Trimming removed 3 bases from V and 3 bases from J; junction bases left unmatched: 4. Germline loops: CDR1 SGDLS, CDR2 YYNGEE. The CDR3 covers 15 residues.